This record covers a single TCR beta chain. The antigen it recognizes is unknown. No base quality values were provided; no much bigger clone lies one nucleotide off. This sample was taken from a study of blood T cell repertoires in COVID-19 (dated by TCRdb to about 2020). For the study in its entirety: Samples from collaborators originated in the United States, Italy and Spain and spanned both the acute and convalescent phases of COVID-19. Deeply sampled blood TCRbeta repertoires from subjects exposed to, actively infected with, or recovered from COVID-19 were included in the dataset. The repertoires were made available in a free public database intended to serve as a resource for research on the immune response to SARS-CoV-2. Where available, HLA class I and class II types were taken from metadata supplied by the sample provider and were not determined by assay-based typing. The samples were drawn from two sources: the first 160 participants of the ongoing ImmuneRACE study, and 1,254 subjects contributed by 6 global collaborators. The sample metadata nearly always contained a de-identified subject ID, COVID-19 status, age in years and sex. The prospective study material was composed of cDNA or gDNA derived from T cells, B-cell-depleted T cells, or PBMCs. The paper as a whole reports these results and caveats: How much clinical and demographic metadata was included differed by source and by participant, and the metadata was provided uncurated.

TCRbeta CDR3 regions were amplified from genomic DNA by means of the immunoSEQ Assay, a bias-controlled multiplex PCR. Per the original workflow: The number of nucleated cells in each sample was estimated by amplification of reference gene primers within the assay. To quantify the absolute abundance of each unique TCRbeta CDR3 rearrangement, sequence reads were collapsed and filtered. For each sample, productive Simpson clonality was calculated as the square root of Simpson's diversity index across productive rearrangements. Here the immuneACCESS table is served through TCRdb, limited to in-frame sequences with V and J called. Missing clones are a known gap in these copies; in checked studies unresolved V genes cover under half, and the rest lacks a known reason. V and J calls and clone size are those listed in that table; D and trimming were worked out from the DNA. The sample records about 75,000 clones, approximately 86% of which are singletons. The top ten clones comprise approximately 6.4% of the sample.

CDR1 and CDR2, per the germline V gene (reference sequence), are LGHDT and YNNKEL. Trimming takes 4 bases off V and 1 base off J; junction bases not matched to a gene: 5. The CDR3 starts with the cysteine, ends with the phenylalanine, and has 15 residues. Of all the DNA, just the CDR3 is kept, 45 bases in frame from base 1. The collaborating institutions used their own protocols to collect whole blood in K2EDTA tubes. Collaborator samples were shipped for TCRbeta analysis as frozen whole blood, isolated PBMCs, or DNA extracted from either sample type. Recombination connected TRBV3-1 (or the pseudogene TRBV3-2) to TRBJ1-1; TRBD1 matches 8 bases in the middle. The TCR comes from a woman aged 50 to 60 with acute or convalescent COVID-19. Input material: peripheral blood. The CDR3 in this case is CASSPGTGENTEAFF. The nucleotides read TGTGCCAGCAGCCCAGGGACAGGAGAGAACACTGAAGCTTTCTTT.